These 12 T cell receptor beta chains originate from one sample sequenced in a study of blood T cell repertoires in COVID-19. Some clones are missing from TCRdb's copy, which holds only in-frame ones; the method was immunoSEQ multiplex PCR. Of fewer than 90,000 clones listed, approximately 86% are singletons. The material sequenced was peripheral blood. These receptors all come from a man aged 50 or older with active or convalescent COVID-19.

The CDR3 DNA follows: TGCAGCGTTGAGAGACAGGGACGGGAGACCCAGTACTTC. Translation gives CSVERQGRETQYF. This rearrangement joins TRBV29-1 to TRBJ2-5, with 7 bases identical to TRBD1. V shed 3 bases and J 5 bases; nucleotides not matched to a gene: 6. The CDR3 totals 13 residues. Per germline, CDR1 SQVTM and CDR2 ANQGSEA.

This clone has a single count. The chain couples TRBV24-1 to TRBJ1-1; 7 positions agree with TRBD1. CDR3 length: 15 amino acids. The V gene end was trimmed by 4 bases and the J gene end by 4 bases; junction bases not matched to a gene: 8. Germline CDR1 and CDR2: KGHDR and SFDVKD. CDR3 nucleotides: TGTGCCACCAGTGACGCCGGGACAGCTAGCACTGAAGCTTTCTTT. Translating gives CATSDAGTASTEAFF.

The J gene is TRBJ2-2, the V gene TRBV7-9; 7 nucleotides match TRBD1. CDR3 size: 14 residues. Germline V CDR1 and CDR2: SEHNR, FQNEAQ (reference sequence). The J segment lost 8 bases and the V segment lost 4 bases, leaving 7 bases of the junction unmatched. Written as DNA, the CDR3 is TGTGCCAGCAGCTGGACAGGCTCTCATGGGGAGCTGTTTTTT. It codes for CASSWTGSHGELFF.

In this sample, this clone turned up a few times. The chain links TRBV19 to TRBJ1-1; D is uncertain. V dropped 5 bases and J dropped 6 bases, with 19 bases sitting between them. The CDR3 runs 15 residues. The germline V gene has CDR1 LNHDA and CDR2 SQIVND (reference sequence). CDR3 loop: CASSDPGEGGAEAFF. As DNA, the CDR3 is TGTGCCAGTAGTGATCCAGGAGAGGGTGGTGCTGAAGCTTTCTTT.

V gene TRBV11-2 combines with J gene TRBJ1-1; D is unresolved. Germline V lookup: CDR1 SGHAT, CDR2 FQNNGV. V was cut by 5 bases and J by 1 base, with 11 bases left in between. CDR3 length equals 14 residues. The CDR3 sequence is CASSPGSRNTEAFF. CDR3 in DNA: TGTGCCAGCAGCCCGGGGTCCCGGAACACTGAAGCTTTCTTT.

The rearrangement joins TRBV5-5 to TRBJ2-1, with a tentative D call TRBD2 (5 bases). Looked up from germline, CDR1 is SGHKS and CDR2 is YYEKEE (reference sequence). V lost 1 base and J lost 0, with 8 bases in between. The CDR3 runs to 15 residues. CDR3 sequence (DNA): TGTGCCAGCAGCTTGTTGAGCGGCTCCTACAATGAGCAGTTCTTC. Translation: CASSLLSGSYNEQFF. Together with reference TRBV5-5 and TRBJ2-1, the CDR3 gives the full variable domain: DAGVTQSPTHLIKTRGQQVTLRCSPISGHKSVSWYQQVLGQGPQFIFQYYEKEERGRGNFPDRFSARQFPNYSSELNVNALLLGDSALYLCASSLLSGSYNEQFFGPGTRLTVL.

DNA for the CDR3: TGTGCCAGCAGCTTCGACAGCGCAACTAATGAAAAACTGTTTTTT. Translated: CASSFDSATNEKLFF. The gene calls are TRBV6-6 and TRBJ1-4, with a weak D call TRBD1 (5 bases). The CDR3 extends over 15 amino acids. The V and J ends lost 6 bases and 0 bases respectively, with 11 bases between them. Germline V gene data show CDR1 as MNHNY and CDR2 as SVGAGI (reference sequence).

The rearrangement joins TRBV3-1 (or the pseudogene TRBV3-2) to TRBJ2-5; TRBD2 agrees at 9 bases. Germline CDR1 is LGHDT and CDR2 is YNNKEL (reference sequence). CDR3 length: 19 amino acids. The J segment lost 0 bases and the V segment lost 4 bases, leaving 15 bases of the junction unmatched. The CDR3 coding sequence is TGTGCCAGCAGCCGCTACTCTAGCGGGGTAGCTGGGTACCAAGAGACCCAGTACTTC. Translation: CASSRYSSGVAGYQETQYF.

The genes are TRBV11-3 and TRBJ2-5; the D gene is possibly TRBD2 (6 bases). The ends were cut back, 3 bases at V and 4 bases at J, with 9 bases in the middle. The CDR3 totals 13 residues. Per germline, CDR1 SGHNT and CDR2 YENEEA. CDR3: CASSFSSAETQYF. CDR3 DNA sequence: TGTGCCAGCAGCTTTTCTAGCGCAGAGACCCAGTACTTC.

The chain uses TRBV7-6 and TRBJ1-6; TRBD1 is a possible D gene (6 bases). The CDR3 length is 16 residues. Trimming shortened V by 2 bases and J by 7 bases, and 15 bases separated the two germline ends. Germline lookup yields CDR1 SGHVS and CDR2 FNYEAQ. CDR3 sequence reads: CASSLSGETGNSPLHF. CDR3 nucleotide sequence: TGTGCCAGCAGCTTAAGTGGTGAGACAGGAAATTCACCCCTCCACTTT.

This clone was counted a few times. The chain uses TRBV7-6 and TRBJ2-2, with no clear D. CDR1 and CDR2 from the germline V gene are SGHVS and FNYEAQ. Trimming removed 0 bases from V and 4 bases from J, with 9 bases in between. This CDR3 is 15 amino acids long. The CDR3 bases are TGTGCCAGCAGCTTAGCCAGTCAGTTCACCGGGGAGCTGTTTTTT. This gives the protein CASSLASQFTGELFF.

The chain combines TRBV7-9 with TRBJ1-1; the match to TRBD1 covers 11 bases. Germline lookup yields CDR1 SEHNR and CDR2 FQNEAQ (reference sequence). V lost 5 bases, J lost 3 bases, and 8 bases stayed unmatched. The CDR3 covers 16 residues. The CDR3, as DNA: TGTGCCAGCAGCCCGAACCCGGGACAGGGGGACACTGAAGCTTTCTTT. Its protein product is CASSPNPGQGDTEAFF.